What follows are 21 T cell receptor beta chains derived from one specimen sequenced in a study of metastatic and nonmetastatic thyroid tumors. Ahead of thyroid surgery, no patient had received treatment of any kind. TCRdb reprocessed the PCR reads using MiXCR. The repertoire has roughly 20,000 clones, approximately 26% of them found once; the top ten carry 6.1%. The sample consisted of blood. The receptors derive from a female donor with papillary thyroid cancer or a benign thyroid nodule (not recorded which). Some clones in this sample may be carry-over from other donors' samples.

The chain recombines TRBV5-8 with TRBJ2-7; D may be TRBD2 (5 bases). Trimming cost V 4 bases and J 1 base, with 15 bases left between them. Germline V CDR1 and CDR2: SGHTS, YDEGEE. The CDR3 runs 15 residues. CDR3 sequence (DNA): TGTGCCAGCAGCCACCGGGGAATGAGGTCCTACGAGCAGTACTTC. It specifies CASSHRGMRSYEQYF.

This clone was observed a handful of times. V and J are TRBV18 and TRBJ1-3; no definite D call. V lost 7 bases and J 4 bases, leaving 11 bases between the germline ends. The germline V gene encodes CDR1 KGHSH and CDR2 LQKENI. CDR3 length: 13 amino acids. The CDR3, as DNA: TGTGCCAGCTTGTACCAGCGCGGAAACACCATATATTTT. This sequence encodes CASLYQRGNTIYF.

This clone was seen more than once but under ten times. A read error is possible here, since a much larger clone lies one base away. This same CDR3 is encoded by further DNA sequences in the sample. V usage is TRBV11-3 and J usage is TRBJ1-4; 12 bases map to TRBD1. This CDR3 is 15 amino acids long. CDR1 and CDR2 from the germline V gene are SGHNT and YENEEA. J gave up 7 bases and V 3 bases, and 3 bases lay outside the gene matches. In DNA form, the CDR3 reads TGTGCCAGCAGCTTGGGACAGGGGGCTCCTGAAAAACTGTTTTTT. It codes for CASSLGQGAPEKLFF.

This clone turned up a few times. The genes are TRBV10-3 and TRBJ1-3; 7 nucleotides agree with TRBD1. CDR3 length equals 15 residues. Looked up from germline, CDR1 is ENHRY and CDR2 is SYGVKD. J lost 1 base, V lost 10 bases, and 10 bases had no gene match. The CDR3 sequence: CATRDRQLSGNTIYF. In DNA, the CDR3 is TGTGCCACCCGGGACAGACAATTATCTGGAAACACCATATATTTT.

This clone appeared many times. This sequence joins TRBV13 and TRBJ2-1; D gene ambiguous. CDR3 length: 15 residues. V was trimmed by 1 base and J by 2 bases, leaving 9 bases between them. Germline CDR1 reads PRHDT; CDR2 reads FYEKMQ (reference sequence). CDR3 nucleotides: TGTGCCAGCAGCTTAGAAGGGCCAACCTACAATGAGCAGTTCTTC. Protein product: CASSLEGPTYNEQFF.

This clone showed up just a few times. The chain links TRBV19 to TRBJ2-1; D possibly corresponds to TRBD2 (5 bases). The V gene lost 2 bases and the J gene lost 9 bases, with 17 bases spanning the gap. CDR3 length: 15 residues. The germline V gene has CDR1 LNHDA and CDR2 SQIVND (reference sequence). The CDR3 DNA reads as TGTGCCAGTAGTATATCGGGCCGTGGGAGAGGTGAGCAGTTCTTC. Its protein product is CASSISGRGRGEQFF.

This clone was counted a few times. V and J are TRBV20-1 and TRBJ1-6; a weak D match, TRBD1 (6 bases). The CDR3 runs to 17 residues. Germline V gives CDR1 DFQATT, CDR2 SNEGSKA (reference sequence). V dropped 0 bases and J dropped 6 bases, with 18 bases sitting between them. The CDR3 region has the DNA TGCAGTGCTAGAGATGCAGGGACTGAAGGGGGTAATTCACCCCTCCACTTT. Translation: CSARDAGTEGGNSPLHF.

This clone was seen a handful of times. Other DNA variants within this sample encode the same CDR3. The rearrangement links TRBV24-1 to TRBJ1-2; TRBD1 matches at 8 bases. Germline V gene lookup returns CDR1 KGHDR and CDR2 SFDVKD. J was trimmed by 6 bases and V by 10 bases; bases with no gene match: 9. The CDR3 runs to 13 residues. CDR3 sequence: CATSDNRGDGYTF. The CDR3 DNA reads as TGTGCCACGAGCGATAACAGGGGGGATGGCTACACCTTC.

This clone was seen a handful of times. V gene TRBV6-1 combines with J gene TRBJ1-6; D possibly corresponds to TRBD1 (5 bases). V lost 5 bases and J 0 bases, leaving 5 bases between the germline ends. Germline CDR1 and CDR2: MNHNS and SASEGT. The CDR3 has 14 residues. CDR3 sequence reads: CASSRGSYNSPLHF. As DNA, the CDR3 is TGTGCCAGCAGTAGGGGCTCCTATAATTCACCCCTCCACTTT.

This clone was recorded many times. The gene calls are TRBV19 and TRBJ1-1; D remains ambiguous. CDR1 and CDR2 from the germline V gene are LNHDA and SQIVND (reference sequence). The CDR3 covers 19 residues. The germline V and J ends were trimmed by 5 bases and 1 base, with 26 bases remaining between them. CDR3 sequence reads: CASSPPEAWMGYPNTEAFF. CDR3 in DNA: TGTGCCAGTAGTCCACCCGAAGCGTGGATGGGATACCCGAACACTGAAGCTTTCTTT.

CDR3 sequence: CSASPRSSNEQFF. The CDR3 region has the DNA TGCAGTGCTAGTCCCCGATCGTCGAATGAGCAGTTCTTC. The chain has TRBV20-1 and TRBJ2-1, with no clear D. CDR1 is DFQATT, CDR2 SNEGSKA, per germline (reference sequence). Trimming removed 3 bases from V and 7 bases from J, with 13 bases in between. The CDR3 contains 13 residues.

This clone was detected only a few times. The J gene is TRBJ1-5, the V gene TRBV19, with 7 bases that match TRBD1. CDR3 length: 14 amino acids. V lost 8 bases to trimming and J lost 4 bases; unmatched junction nucleotides: 8. Germline V gene lookup returns CDR1 LNHDA and CDR2 SQIVND (reference sequence). CDR3: CASCRGRTNQPQHF. The CDR3 bases are TGTGCCAGTTGTAGGGGGCGGACGAATCAGCCCCAGCATTTT.

With regard to this clone: A much more abundant neighbour one base away suggests this may be a read error. Other DNA sequences in this sample translate to the same CDR3. The rearrangement joins TRBV7-9 to TRBJ2-5; a weak D match, TRBD1 (6 bases). Trimming stripped 6 bases from V and 5 bases from J, with 13 bases between. Germline assignment: CDR1 SEHNR and CDR2 FQNEAQ (reference sequence). CDR3 length equals 13 residues. The CDR3 reads CASRGRTGETQYF. CDR3 DNA: TGTGCCAGCAGGGGGAGAACAGGGGAGACCCAGTACTTC.

This clone was counted between two and nine times. Just one base apart from a much larger clone, this may be a read error. The chain joins TRBV7-2 to TRBJ2-5; D is perhaps TRBD1 (5 bases). The CDR3 spans 15 residues. The V and J ends lost 1 base and 7 bases respectively, with 16 bases between them. Germline CDR1 SGHTA, CDR2 FQGNSA. In nucleotides, the CDR3 is TGTGCCAGCAGCTTAGTGGCAGGGTCGCAGGGGACCCAGTACTTC. It encodes CASSLVAGSQGTQYF.

This clone was recorded at least ten times. V and J are TRBV25-1 and TRBJ1-1; D is undetermined. The CDR3 is 13 residues long. Germline lookup yields CDR1 MGHDK and CDR2 SYGVNS. Trimming removed 3 bases from V and 1 base from J, with 6 bases in between. The chain's CDR3 is CASSDWRNTEAFF. For the CDR3, the DNA is TGTGCCAGCAGTGATTGGCGGAACACTGAAGCTTTCTTT.

This sequence joins TRBV4-3 and TRBJ2-7, with 10 positions matching TRBD2. J was trimmed by 5 bases and V by 0 bases; bases with no gene match: 7. The germline CDR1 and CDR2 sequences are LGHNA and YSLEER. The CDR3 runs 16 residues. The CDR3 loop is CASSQDRSGRADEQYF. The CDR3 nucleotides read TGCGCCAGCAGCCAAGATCGAAGCGGGAGGGCGGACGAGCAGTACTTC.

The CDR3 loop is CASSHTSLGLETYEQYF. The CDR3 DNA reads as TGCGCCAGCAGCCACACCTCACTGGGCCTGGAGACGTACGAGCAGTACTTC. The V and J genes are TRBV4-1 and TRBJ2-7; D is unclear. Germline V gives CDR1 MGHRA, CDR2 YSYEKL. This CDR3 spans 17 amino acids. Trimming left V 3 bases short and J 4 bases short, with 22 bases between.

The sample holds many counts of this clone. The chain recombines TRBV9 with TRBJ1-1, with a weak D call TRBD1 (5 bases). CDR1 and CDR2 (germline): SGDLS, YYNGEE. The V gene lost 3 bases and the J gene lost 1 base, with 10 bases spanning the gap. The CDR3 is 14 residues long. CDR3 protein: CASSEGPGNTEAFF. For the CDR3, the DNA is TGTGCCAGCAGCGAGGGGCCAGGGAACACTGAAGCTTTCTTT.

V is TRBV27 and J is TRBJ2-2; D remains ambiguous. Between the trimmed V and J ends, which lost 8 bases and 5 bases, there was a span of 6 bases. The CDR3 has 11 residues. Germline CDR1 MNHEY, CDR2 SMNVEV (reference sequence). The CDR3 sequence: CASGRTGELFF. CDR3 bases: TGTGCCAGCGGACGGACCGGGGAGCTGTTTTTT.

V gene TRBV11-2 combines with J gene TRBJ2-7, with D perhaps TRBD2 (6 bases). CDR1 and CDR2 (germline): SGHAT, FQNNGV. The CDR3 has 16 amino acids. V was clipped by 2 bases and J by 4 bases, with 18 bases between them. CDR3 bases: TGTGCCAGCAGCTTATACTTTAACGGGGGTTGGTACGAGCAGTACTTC. Protein product: CASSLYFNGGWYEQYF.

There are many counts of this clone. CDR3 region: CAWSETRTGRQPQHF. For the CDR3, the DNA is TGTGCCTGGAGTGAAACAAGGACAGGGCGTCAGCCCCAGCATTTT. The chain is built from TRBV30 and TRBJ1-5; 8 bases are shared with TRBD1. Losses at the gene ends were 1 base for V and 6 bases for J; bases not matched to a gene: 8. CDR3 length: 15 amino acids. CDR1 GTSNPN and CDR2 SVGIG come from the germline V gene (reference sequence).